Following are 26 T cell receptor beta chains from one sample sequenced in a study of response to subunit inactivated influenza vaccine. TCRdb re-derived calls from the RT-PCR reads in MiXCR, one entry per CDR3 protein. The sample lists about 540,000 distinct CDR3 sequences, 20% to 25% occurring once. These sequences were also reported in another study, on T cells expressing NK-cell markers. That investigation notes: 5'RACE template switching built TCR beta cDNA with unique molecular identifiers.

This specimen consisted of CD4+ T cells sorted from PBMCs, obtained about 12 days after vaccination. The receptor source for this set is a man aged 45 to 65 who received an inactivated influenza vaccine.

This clonotype was observed many times. The rearrangement uses TRBV12-3 or TRBV12-4 and TRBJ2-3, with 11 positions matching TRBD1. Losses at the gene ends were 3 bases for V and 6 bases for J; bases not matched to a gene: 5. The length of the CDR3 is 15 residues. The CDR3 here is CASSFRTGGGDTQYF. The DNA of the CDR3 is TGTGCCAGCAGTTTTCGGACAGGGGGCGGTGATACGCAGTATTTT.

V gene TRBV6-2 or TRBV6-3 combines with J gene TRBJ1-5, with TRBD1 as a possible D gene (5 bases). The CDR3 runs to 15 residues. Trimming left V 5 bases short and J 0 bases short, with 11 bases between. Germline loops: CDR1 MNHEY, CDR2 SVGEGT. CDR3 region: CASSRQLNSNQPQHF. The DNA for the CDR3 is TGTGCCAGCAGTCGACAGCTAAATAGCAATCAGCCCCAGCATTTT.

This chain links TRBV5-1 with TRBJ1-6; D uncertain. Germline CDR1 is SGHRS and CDR2 is YFSETQ. The CDR3 is 15 residues long. The V end lost 0 bases, the J end lost 6 bases, and 10 bases lay between the germline ends. The CDR3 coding sequence is TGCGCCAGCAGCTTGGAGGCAGGAATTAATTCACCCCTCCACTTT. Residues: CASSLEAGINSPLHF. Complete variable domain (other parts from reference TRBV5-1 and TRBJ1-6): KAGVTQTPRYLIKTRGQQVTLSCSPISGHRSVSWYQQTPGQGLQFLFEYFSETQRNKGNFPGRFSGRQFSNSRSEMNVSTLELGDSALYLCASSLEAGINSPLHFGNGTRLTVT.

The chain employs TRBV25-1 and TRBJ2-2; no reliable D call. Per the germline V gene, CDR1 is MGHDK and CDR2 is SYGVNS. The CDR3 has 16 residues. V was pared by 2 bases and J by 1 base, with 11 bases between. CDR3 in DNA: TGTGCCAGCAGTGAAACTCTAATCTTGAACACCGGGGAGCTGTTTTTT. Amino acids: CASSETLILNTGELFF.

The table lists this clonotype with a few counts. The V call is TRBV3-1, the J call TRBJ1-1; D is ambiguous. Germline values: CDR1 LGHDT, CDR2 YNNKEL (reference sequence). Trimming removed 2 bases from V and 3 bases from J, with 7 bases in between. This CDR3 is built from 13 residues. The CDR3 sequence is CASSQSLYTEAFF. The DNA of the CDR3 is TGTGCCAGCAGCCAAAGTCTGTACACTGAAGCTTTCTTT.

The chain recombines TRBV7-9 with TRBJ1-4; 10 bases match TRBD1. Germline V CDR1 and CDR2: SEHNR, FQNEAQ (reference sequence). The CDR3 is made up of 15 amino acids. With 5 bases clipped from V and 3 bases from J, the junction kept 3 bases outside the gene matches. CDR3 amino acids: CASSVGQGANEKLFF. CDR3 nucleotide sequence: TGTGCCAGCAGCGTTGGACAGGGGGCTAATGAAAAACTGTTTTTT.

The chain uses TRBV20-1 and TRBJ2-1; D remains unclear. Germline-derived CDR1 and CDR2 are DFQATT and SNEGSKA (reference sequence). V was trimmed by 3 bases and J by 0 bases, leaving 15 bases between them. The CDR3 contains 16 residues. The CDR3 protein is CSASHFLTHSYNEQFF. The CDR3 bases are TGCAGTGCTAGCCACTTTCTTACTCACTCCTACAATGAGCAGTTCTTC.

This clonotype has a count of ten or more. The chain has TRBV20-1 and TRBJ2-3, with D perhaps given as TRBD1 or TRBD2 (5 bases each). The CDR3 loop spans 13 amino acids. Trimming pared 5 bases from V and 6 bases from J, leaving 15 bases between. The germline V gene has CDR1 DFQATT and CDR2 SNEGSKA (reference sequence). The CDR3 loop is CSAGRGQTDTQYF. CDR3 nucleotides: TGCAGTGCTGGACGGGGCCAAACGGATACGCAGTATTTT.

The J gene is TRBJ1-2, the V gene TRBV6-5; 7 bases are a match to TRBD1. CDR3 length: 16 residues. V trimming: 0 bases; J trimming: 4 bases; junction bases outside the gene matches: 8. The germline V gene has CDR1 MNHEY and CDR2 SVGAGI. DNA for the CDR3: TGTGCCAGCAGTTACTCGTTGGGCAGGGGGGCCTATGGCTACACCTTC. Encoded protein: CASSYSLGRGAYGYTF.

The chain employs TRBV11-2 and TRBJ2-3, with a weak D call TRBD1 (7 bases). Per the germline V gene, CDR1 is SGHAT and CDR2 is FQNNGV. The CDR3 extends over 18 amino acids. With 5 bases removed from V and 2 bases from J, the gap between germline ends came to 23 bases. The DNA for the CDR3 is TGTGCCAGCAGCCCCCTCAGGGGGGACGTCTTTTACACAGATACGCAGTATTTT. It is translated as CASSPLRGDVFYTDTQYF.

This clonotype was seen only a few times. The J gene is TRBJ1-3, the V gene TRBV3-1; D remains ambiguous. The germline CDR1 and CDR2 sequences are LGHDT and YNNKEL (reference sequence). The V gene lost 3 bases and the J gene lost 1 base, with 7 bases spanning the gap. CDR3 length: 14 residues. The CDR3 loop is CASSQGNSGNTIYF. As DNA, the CDR3 is TGTGCCAGCAGCCAGGGGAATTCTGGAAACACCATATATTTT.

There are a few counts of this clonotype. This chain links TRBV12-3 or TRBV12-4 with TRBJ2-3; D gene uncertain. The CDR3 totals 12 residues. V lost 8 bases, J lost 4 bases, and 10 bases lay in between. The CDR3 region is CASSNVPDTQYF. The CDR3 region has the DNA TGTGCCAGCTCGAACGTCCCAGATACGCAGTATTTT.

The chain is built from TRBV4-3 and TRBJ1-3, with D unresolved. From germline, CDR1 is LGHNA and CDR2 YSLEER. This CDR3 comprises 16 residues. V was clipped by 1 base and J by 0 bases, with 10 bases between them. The CDR3 protein is CASSQGRVSSGNTIYF. CDR3 bases: TGCGCCAGCAGCCAAGGGAGGGTGAGCTCTGGAAACACCATATATTTT.

The chain uses TRBV12-3 or TRBV12-4 and TRBJ2-1; 7 positions agree with TRBD1. V was clipped by 1 base and J by 3 bases; unmatched bases: 9. The CDR3 has 17 amino acids. DNA of the CDR3: TGTGCCAGCAGTTTAGGACGGACAGGCCTATACTACAATGAGCAGTTCTTC. Protein product: CASSLGRTGLYYNEQFF.

This sequence joins TRBV11-2 and TRBJ2-7; D gene uncertain. The germline V gene encodes CDR1 SGHAT and CDR2 FQNNGV. CDR3 length: 14 amino acids. V lost 1 base and J lost 2, with 9 bases in between. The CDR3 spells CASSLVSRTYEQYF. The CDR3 bases are TGTGCCAGCAGCTTAGTTAGCAGAACCTACGAGCAGTACTTC.

The count of this clonotype is one. This chain joins TRBV20-1 and TRBJ2-7, with a weak D call TRBD1 (8 bases). The CDR3 covers 16 residues. CDR1 is DFQATT, CDR2 SNEGSKA, per germline (reference sequence). V gave up 6 bases and J gave up 1 base, with 22 bases separating them. The CDR3 loop reads CSAPDPDRGGSYEQYF. DNA for the CDR3: TGCAGTGCCCCTGATCCCGACAGGGGAGGGTCCTACGAGCAGTACTTC.

V usage is TRBV7-2 and J usage is TRBJ2-1; TRBD1 is a possible D gene (6 bases). CDR1 and CDR2 from the germline V gene are SGHTA and FQGNSA. The CDR3 is made up of 15 amino acids. V lost 1 base and J 1 base, leaving 8 bases between the germline ends. The CDR3 nucleotides read TGTGCCAGCAGCTTAGAGGACAGATCCTACAATGAGCAGTTCTTC. Its translation: CASSLEDRSYNEQFF.

This clonotype was counted a few times. This chain uses TRBV2 with TRBJ1-4; D is unresolved. The length of the CDR3 is 14 residues. Germline CDR1 reads SNHLY; CDR2 reads FYNNEI. The germline V and J ends were trimmed by 11 bases and 0 bases, with 13 bases remaining between them. CDR3 sequence reads: CASFRGATNEKLFF. The CDR3 DNA reads TGTGCCTCTTTCCGTGGCGCAACTAATGAAAAACTGTTTTTT.

This clonotype was seen more than once but under ten times. The rearrangement links TRBV11-2 to TRBJ2-7; tentatively, D is TRBD1 (8 bases). Germline V gene lookup returns CDR1 SGHAT and CDR2 FQNNGV. Trimming removed 4 bases at V and 1 base at J, with 14 bases between. CDR3 length equals 15 residues. The CDR3 nucleotides are TGTGCCAGCAGCTCCAACAGGGGGGGTTCCTACGAGCAGTACTTC. Translating it yields CASSSNRGGSYEQYF.

The CDR3 loop reads CASGSLAGGRSSYEQYF. The CDR3 DNA reads TGTGCCAGCGGATCCCTAGCGGGGGGACGGAGCTCCTACGAGCAGTACTTC. V usage is TRBV25-1 and J usage is TRBJ2-7; TRBD2 agrees at 11 bases. The J segment lost 0 bases and the V segment lost 8 bases, leaving 12 bases of the junction unmatched. The CDR3 totals 17 residues. Germline values: CDR1 MGHDK, CDR2 SYGVNS.

This clonotype was counted a few times. The chain has TRBV4-3 and TRBJ2-7; a possible D gene is TRBD1 (6 bases). This CDR3 has 15 residues. The V gene's germline CDR1 is LGHNA and CDR2 YSLEER. Deletions cut 0 bases from V and 2 bases from J, with 11 bases between. The CDR3 loop reads CASSQDVRGTYEQYF. In DNA form, the CDR3 reads TGCGCCAGCAGCCAAGATGTTAGGGGGACCTACGAGCAGTACTTC.

This chain connects TRBV9 to TRBJ2-7; TRBD2 matches at 8 bases. Germline CDR1 and CDR2: SGDLS and YYNGEE. The CDR3 is made up of 16 amino acids. Unmatched junction bases numbered 11, after V lost 6 bases and J lost 0 bases. CDR3 sequence: CASKPLAGGLSYEQYF. Here the CDR3 DNA reads TGTGCCAGCAAACCCCTGGCGGGGGGCCTCTCCTACGAGCAGTACTTC.

CDR3 sequence reads: CASSSGQGFEKLFF. In DNA, the CDR3 is TGTGCCAGCAGCTCCGGACAGGGCTTCGAAAAACTGTTTTTT. V is TRBV7-9 and J is TRBJ1-4; 8 nucleotides align to TRBD1. Germline V gene sequence: CDR1 SEHNR, CDR2 FQNEAQ (reference sequence). The CDR3 contains 14 residues. V lost 4 bases, J lost 8 bases, and 6 bases stayed unmatched.

The chain uses TRBV7-2 and TRBJ2-7; D might be TRBD1 or TRBD2, each matching 6 bases. V shed 1 base and J shed 9 bases, with 19 bases lying between them. The germline V gene encodes CDR1 SGHTA and CDR2 FQGNSA. The length of the CDR3 is 15 residues. The CDR3 protein is CASSLGGTWGAGQYF. The DNA for the CDR3 is TGTGCCAGCAGCTTAGGCGGCACTTGGGGGGCTGGGCAGTACTTC.

The V and J genes are TRBV5-5 and TRBJ1-6, with TRBD1 matching 8 bases. The CDR3 is 14 amino acids. Per germline, CDR1 SGHKS and CDR2 YYEKEE (reference sequence). V lost 5 bases and J lost 5; bases outside the gene matches: 3. DNA of the CDR3: TGTGCCAGCAGTCAGACAGGGGATAATTCACCCCTCCACTTT. Protein: CASSQTGDNSPLHF.

The table lists this clonotype with a few counts. J is TRBJ1-6 and V is TRBV7-9, with a weak D call TRBD1 (6 bases). The CDR3 length is 14 residues. Trimming cost V 1 base and J 11 bases, with 12 bases left between them. Germline CDR1 and CDR2: SEHNR and FQNEAQ (reference sequence). CDR3 amino acids: CASSLGGRQTPLHF. CDR3 coding DNA: TGTGCCAGCAGCTTAGGGGGGCGCCAGACACCCCTCCACTTT.